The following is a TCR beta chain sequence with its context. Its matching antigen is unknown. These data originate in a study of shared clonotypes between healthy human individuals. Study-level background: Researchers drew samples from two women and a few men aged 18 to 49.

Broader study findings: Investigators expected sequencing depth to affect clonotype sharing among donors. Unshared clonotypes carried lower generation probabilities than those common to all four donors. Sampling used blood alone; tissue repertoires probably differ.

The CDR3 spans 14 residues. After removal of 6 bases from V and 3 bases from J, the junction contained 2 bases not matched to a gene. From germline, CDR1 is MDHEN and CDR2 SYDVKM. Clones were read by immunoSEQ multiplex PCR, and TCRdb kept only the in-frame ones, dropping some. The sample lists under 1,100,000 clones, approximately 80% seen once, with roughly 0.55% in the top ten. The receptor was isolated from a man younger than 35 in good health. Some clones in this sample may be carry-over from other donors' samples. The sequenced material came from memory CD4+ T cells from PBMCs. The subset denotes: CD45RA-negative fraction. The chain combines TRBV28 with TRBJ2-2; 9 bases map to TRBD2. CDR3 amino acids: CASSTSGHTGELFF. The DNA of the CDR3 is TGTGCCAGCAGCACTAGCGGGCACACCGGGGAGCTGTTTTTT.